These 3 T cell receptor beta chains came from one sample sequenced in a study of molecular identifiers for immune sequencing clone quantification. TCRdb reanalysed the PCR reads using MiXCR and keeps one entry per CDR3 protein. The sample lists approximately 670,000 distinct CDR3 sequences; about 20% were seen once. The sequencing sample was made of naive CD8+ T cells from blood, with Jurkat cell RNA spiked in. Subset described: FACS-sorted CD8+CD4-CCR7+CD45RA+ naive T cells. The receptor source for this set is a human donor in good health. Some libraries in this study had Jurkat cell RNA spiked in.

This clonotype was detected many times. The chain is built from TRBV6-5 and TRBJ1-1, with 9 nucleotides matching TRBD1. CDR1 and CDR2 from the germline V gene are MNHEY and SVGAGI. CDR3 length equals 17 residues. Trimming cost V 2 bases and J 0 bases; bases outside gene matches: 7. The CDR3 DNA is TGTGCCAGCAGTTACCACCCCGGGACAGGGATGAACACTGAAGCTTTCTTT. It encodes CASSYHPGTGMNTEAFF.

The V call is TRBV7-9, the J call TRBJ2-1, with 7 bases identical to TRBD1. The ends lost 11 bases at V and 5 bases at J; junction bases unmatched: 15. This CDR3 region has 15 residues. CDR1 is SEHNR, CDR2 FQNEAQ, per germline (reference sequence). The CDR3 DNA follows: TGTGCCGGCACTTCGAGGCAGGGGGTCAACAATGAGCAGTTCTTC. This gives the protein CAGTSRQGVNNEQFF. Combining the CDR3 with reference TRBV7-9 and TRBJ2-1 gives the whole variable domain DTGVSQNPRHKITKRGQNVTFRCDPISEHNRLYWYRQTLGQGPEFLTYFQNEAQLEKSRLLSDRFSAERPKGSFSTLEIQRTEQGDSAMYLCAGTSRQGVNNEQFFGPGTRLTVL.

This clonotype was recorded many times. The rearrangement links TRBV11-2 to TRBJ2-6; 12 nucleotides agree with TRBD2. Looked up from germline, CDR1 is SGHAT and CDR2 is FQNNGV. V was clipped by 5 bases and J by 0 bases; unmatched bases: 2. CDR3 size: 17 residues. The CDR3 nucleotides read TGTGCCAGCAGCCCGACTAGCGGGAGCTCTGGGGCCAACGTCCTGACTTTC. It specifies CASSPTSGSSGANVLTF.